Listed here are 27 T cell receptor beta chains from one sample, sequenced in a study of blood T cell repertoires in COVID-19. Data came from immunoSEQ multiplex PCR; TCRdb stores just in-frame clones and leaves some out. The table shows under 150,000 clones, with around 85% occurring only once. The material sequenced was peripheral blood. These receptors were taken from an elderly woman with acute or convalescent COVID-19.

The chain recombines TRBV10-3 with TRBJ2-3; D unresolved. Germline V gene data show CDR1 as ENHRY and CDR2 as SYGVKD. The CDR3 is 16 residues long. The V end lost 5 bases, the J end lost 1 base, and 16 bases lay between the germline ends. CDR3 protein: CAISQIATGRTDTQYF. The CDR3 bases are TGTGCCATCAGTCAAATAGCAACCGGCCGCACAGATACGCAGTATTTT.

CDR3 loop: CAWILPRDRGALMFF. CDR3 bases: TGTGCCTGGATCCTTCCGAGGGACAGGGGGGCTCTTATGTTTTTT. The rearrangement uses TRBV30 and TRBJ1-4; 11 bases are a match to TRBD1. The germline gives CDR1 GTSNPN, CDR2 SVGIG (reference sequence). Trimming removed 4 bases from V and 15 bases from J; junction bases left unmatched: 16. The CDR3 totals 15 residues.

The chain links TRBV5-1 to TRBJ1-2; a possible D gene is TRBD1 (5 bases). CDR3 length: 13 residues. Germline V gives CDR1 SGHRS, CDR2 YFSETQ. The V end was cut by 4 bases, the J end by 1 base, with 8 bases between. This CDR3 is CASSQGLNYGYTF. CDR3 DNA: TGCGCCAGCAGCCAGGGTCTTAACTATGGCTACACCTTC.

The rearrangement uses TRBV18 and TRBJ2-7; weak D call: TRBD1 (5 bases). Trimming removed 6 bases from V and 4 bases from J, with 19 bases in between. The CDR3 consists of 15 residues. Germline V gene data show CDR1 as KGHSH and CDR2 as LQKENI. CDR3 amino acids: CASSPTTVATYEQYF. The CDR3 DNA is TGTGCCAGCTCGCCGACGACAGTTGCCACTTACGAGCAGTACTTC.

For the CDR3, the DNA is TGTGCCAGTAGTATAGGTGCGGGGCCGATGAACACTGAAGCTTTCTTT. This sequence encodes CASSIGAGPMNTEAFF. The rearrangement uses TRBV19 and TRBJ1-1, with D perhaps matching TRBD1 (5 bases). This CDR3 region has 16 residues. Germline CDR1 is LNHDA and CDR2 is SQIVND (reference sequence). V lost 1 base to trimming and J lost 0 bases, with 12 bases between them. The variable domain in full, with the rest retrieved from reference TRBV19 and TRBJ1-1, is DGGITQSPKYLFRKEGQNVTLSCEQNLNHDAMYWYRQDPGQGLRLIYYSQIVNDFQKGDIAEGYSVSREKKESFPLTVTSAQKNPTAFYLCASSIGAGPMNTEAFFGQGTRLTVV.

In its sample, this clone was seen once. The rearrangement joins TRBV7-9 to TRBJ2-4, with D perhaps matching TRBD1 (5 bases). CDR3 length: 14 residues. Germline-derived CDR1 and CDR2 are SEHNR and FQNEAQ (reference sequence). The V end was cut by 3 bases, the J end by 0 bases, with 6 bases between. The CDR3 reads CASSLTVAKNIQYF. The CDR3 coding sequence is TGTGCCAGCAGCTTGACAGTAGCCAAAAACATTCAGTACTTC. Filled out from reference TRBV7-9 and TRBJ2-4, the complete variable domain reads DTGVSQNPRHKITKRGQNVTFRCDPISEHNRLYWYRQTLGQGPEFLTYFQNEAQLEKSRLLSDRFSAERPKGSFSTLEIQRTEQGDSAMYLCASSLTVAKNIQYFGAGTRLSVL.

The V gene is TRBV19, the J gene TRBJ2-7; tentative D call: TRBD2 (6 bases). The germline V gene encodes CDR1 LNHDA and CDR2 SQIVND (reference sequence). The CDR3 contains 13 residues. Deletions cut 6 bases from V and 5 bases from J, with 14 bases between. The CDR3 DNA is TGTGCCAGTAGCCTAGCGCGTGGGGACGAGCAGTACTTC. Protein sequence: CASSLARGDEQYF.

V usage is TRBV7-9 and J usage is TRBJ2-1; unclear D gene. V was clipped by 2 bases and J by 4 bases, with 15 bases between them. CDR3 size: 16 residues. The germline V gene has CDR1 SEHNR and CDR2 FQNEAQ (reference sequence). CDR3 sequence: CASSLTLSAVYNEQFF. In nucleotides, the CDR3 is TGTGCCAGCAGCTTAACTCTATCGGCGGTTTACAATGAGCAGTTCTTC. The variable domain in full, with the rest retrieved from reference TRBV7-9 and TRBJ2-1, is DTGVSQNPRHKITKRGQNVTFRCDPISEHNRLYWYRQTLGQGPEFLTYFQNEAQLEKSRLLSDRFSAERPKGSFSTLEIQRTEQGDSAMYLCASSLTLSAVYNEQFFGPGTRLTVL.

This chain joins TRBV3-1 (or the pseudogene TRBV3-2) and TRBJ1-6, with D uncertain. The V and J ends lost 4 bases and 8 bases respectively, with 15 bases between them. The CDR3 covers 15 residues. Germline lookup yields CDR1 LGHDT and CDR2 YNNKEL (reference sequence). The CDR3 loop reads CASSPWAATYSPLHF. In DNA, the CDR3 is TGTGCCAGCAGCCCGTGGGCAGCAACTTATTCACCCCTCCACTTT.

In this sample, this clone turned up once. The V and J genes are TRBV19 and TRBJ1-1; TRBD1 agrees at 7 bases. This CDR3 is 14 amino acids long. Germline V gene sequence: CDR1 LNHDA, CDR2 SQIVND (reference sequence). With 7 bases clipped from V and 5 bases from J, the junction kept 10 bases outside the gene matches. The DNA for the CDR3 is TGTGCCAGTACCAGGCAGGGGGGTGGGACTGAAGCTTTCTTT. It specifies CASTRQGGGTEAFF. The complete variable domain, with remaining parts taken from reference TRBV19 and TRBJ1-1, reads DGGITQSPKYLFRKEGQNVTLSCEQNLNHDAMYWYRQDPGQGLRLIYYSQIVNDFQKGDIAEGYSVSREKKESFPLTVTSAQKNPTAFYLCASTRQGGGTEAFFGQGTRLTVV.

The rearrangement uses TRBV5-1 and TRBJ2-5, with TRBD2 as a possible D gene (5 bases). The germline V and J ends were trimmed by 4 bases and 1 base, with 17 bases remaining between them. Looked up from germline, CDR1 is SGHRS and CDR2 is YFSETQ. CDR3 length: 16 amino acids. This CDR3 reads CASSRGGPQVQETQYF. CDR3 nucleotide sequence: TGCGCCAGCAGCCGAGGAGGCCCTCAGGTCCAAGAGACCCAGTACTTC.

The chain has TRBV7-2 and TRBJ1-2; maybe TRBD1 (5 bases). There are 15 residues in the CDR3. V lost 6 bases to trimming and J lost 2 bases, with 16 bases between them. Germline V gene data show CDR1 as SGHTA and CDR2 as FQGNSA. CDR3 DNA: TGTGCCAGCAGGGCCCGGGCAGGGTTCAACTATGGCTACACCTTC. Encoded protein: CASRARAGFNYGYTF.

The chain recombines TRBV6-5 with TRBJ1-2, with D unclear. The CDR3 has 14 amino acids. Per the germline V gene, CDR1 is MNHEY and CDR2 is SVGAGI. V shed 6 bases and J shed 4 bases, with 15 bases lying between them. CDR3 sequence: CASRGNLEGYGYTF. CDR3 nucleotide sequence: TGTGCCAGCAGGGGAAACCTTGAGGGCTATGGCTACACCTTC.

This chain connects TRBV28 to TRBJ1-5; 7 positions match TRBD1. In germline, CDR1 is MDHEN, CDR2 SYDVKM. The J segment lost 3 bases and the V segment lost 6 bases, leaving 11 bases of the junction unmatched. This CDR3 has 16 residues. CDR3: CASRPTTGDINQPQHF. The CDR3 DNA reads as TGTGCCAGCAGGCCCACCACAGGGGATATCAATCAGCCCCAGCATTTT.

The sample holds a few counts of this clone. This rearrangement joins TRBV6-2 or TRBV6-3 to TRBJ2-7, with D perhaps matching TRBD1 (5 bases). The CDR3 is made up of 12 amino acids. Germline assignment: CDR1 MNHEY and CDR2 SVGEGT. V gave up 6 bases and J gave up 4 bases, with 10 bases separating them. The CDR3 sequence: CASSPTEYEQYF. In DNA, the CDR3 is TGTGCCAGCAGCCCGACAGAATACGAGCAGTACTTC.

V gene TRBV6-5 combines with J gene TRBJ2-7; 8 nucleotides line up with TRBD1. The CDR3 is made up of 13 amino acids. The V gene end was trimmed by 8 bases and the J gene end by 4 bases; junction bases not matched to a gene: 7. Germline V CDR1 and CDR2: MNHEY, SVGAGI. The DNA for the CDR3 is TGTGCCAGCGGAAACAGGGGGTCGTACGAGCAGTACTTC. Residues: CASGNRGSYEQYF.

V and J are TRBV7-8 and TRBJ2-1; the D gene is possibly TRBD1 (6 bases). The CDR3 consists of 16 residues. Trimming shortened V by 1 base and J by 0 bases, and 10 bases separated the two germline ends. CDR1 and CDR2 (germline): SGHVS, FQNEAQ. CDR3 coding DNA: TGTGCCAGCAGCTTAGGGGGCAGGGGCTCCTACAATGAGCAGTTCTTC. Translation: CASSLGGRGSYNEQFF. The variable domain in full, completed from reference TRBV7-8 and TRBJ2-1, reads GAGVSQSPRYKVAKRGQDVALRCDPISGHVSLFWYQQALGQGPEFLTYFQNEAQLDKSGLPSDRFFAERPEGSVSTLKIQRTQQEDSAVYLCASSLGGRGSYNEQFFGPGTRLTVL.

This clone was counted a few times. The CDR3 protein is CASRGAGTSLDEQYF. Here the CDR3 DNA reads TGTGCCAGCAGGGGAGCCGGGACTAGCCTAGACGAGCAGTACTTC. This rearrangement joins TRBV5-4 to TRBJ2-7; 9 nucleotides match TRBD2. V was clipped by 5 bases and J by 5 bases; unmatched bases: 11. Germline V gene sequence: CDR1 SGHNT, CDR2 YYREEE (reference sequence). This CDR3 has 15 residues.

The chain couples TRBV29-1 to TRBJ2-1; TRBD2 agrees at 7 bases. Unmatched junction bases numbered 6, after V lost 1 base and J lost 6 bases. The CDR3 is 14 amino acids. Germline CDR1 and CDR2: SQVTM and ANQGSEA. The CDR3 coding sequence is TGCAGCGTTGAAGGGCTAGCGGTCTTCAATGAGCAGTTCTTC. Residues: CSVEGLAVFNEQFF.

The CDR3 region is CASSGYGQGAGSTEAFF. For the CDR3, the DNA is TGCGCCAGCAGCGGATACGGGCAGGGGGCGGGGAGCACTGAAGCTTTCTTT. The V call is TRBV5-1, the J call TRBJ1-1; 8 positions match TRBD1. The V segment lost 4 bases and the J segment 4 bases; nucleotides outside the gene matches: 15. CDR3 size: 17 residues. Germline V gene lookup returns CDR1 SGHRS and CDR2 YFSETQ.

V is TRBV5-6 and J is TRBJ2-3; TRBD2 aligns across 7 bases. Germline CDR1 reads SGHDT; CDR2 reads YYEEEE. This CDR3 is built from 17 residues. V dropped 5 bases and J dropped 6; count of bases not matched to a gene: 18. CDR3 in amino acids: CASSRGRAQSGTDTQYF. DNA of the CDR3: TGTGCCAGCAGTCGGGGGAGGGCCCAGTCCGGGACGGATACGCAGTATTTT.

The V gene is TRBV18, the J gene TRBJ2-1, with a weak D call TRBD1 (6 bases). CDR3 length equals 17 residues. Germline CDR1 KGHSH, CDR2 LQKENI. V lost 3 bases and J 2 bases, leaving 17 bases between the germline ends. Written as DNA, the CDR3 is TGTGCCAGCTCACCCTACCGACAGGCTGTCACCTACAATGAGCAGTTCTTC. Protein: CASSPYRQAVTYNEQFF.

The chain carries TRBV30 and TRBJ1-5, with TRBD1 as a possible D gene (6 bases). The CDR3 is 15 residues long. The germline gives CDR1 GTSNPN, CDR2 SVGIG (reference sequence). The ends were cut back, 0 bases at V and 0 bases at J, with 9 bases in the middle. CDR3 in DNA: TGTGCCTGGAGTGTAGGGGGAGCTAGCAATCAGCCCCAGCATTTT. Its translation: CAWSVGGASNQPQHF.

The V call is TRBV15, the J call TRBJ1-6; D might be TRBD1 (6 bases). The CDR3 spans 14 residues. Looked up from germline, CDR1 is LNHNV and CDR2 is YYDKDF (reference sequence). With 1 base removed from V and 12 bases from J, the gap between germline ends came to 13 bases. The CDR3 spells CATSRGQEFEPLHF. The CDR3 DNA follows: TGTGCCACCAGCAGAGGACAGGAGTTTGAACCCCTCCACTTT.

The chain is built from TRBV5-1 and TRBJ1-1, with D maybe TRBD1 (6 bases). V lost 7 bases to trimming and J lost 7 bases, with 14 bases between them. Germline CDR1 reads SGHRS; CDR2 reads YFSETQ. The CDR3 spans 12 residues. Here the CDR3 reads CASGRTDSEAFF. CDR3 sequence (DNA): TGCGCCAGCGGGCGAACGGACAGTGAAGCTTTCTTT.

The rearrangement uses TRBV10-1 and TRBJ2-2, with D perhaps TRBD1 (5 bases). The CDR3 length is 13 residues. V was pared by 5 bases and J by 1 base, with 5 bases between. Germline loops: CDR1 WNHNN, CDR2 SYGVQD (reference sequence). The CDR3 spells CASSTGNTGELFF. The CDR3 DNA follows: TGCGCCAGCAGTACAGGGAACACCGGGGAGCTGTTTTTT.

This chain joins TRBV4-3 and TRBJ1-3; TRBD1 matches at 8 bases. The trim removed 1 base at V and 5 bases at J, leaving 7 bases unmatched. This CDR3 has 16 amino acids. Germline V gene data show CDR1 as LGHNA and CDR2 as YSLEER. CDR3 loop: CASSQGSRGPRNTIYF. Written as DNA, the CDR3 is TGCGCCAGCAGCCAAGGGTCCAGGGGGCCTAGAAACACCATATATTTT.